This entry lists 5 T cell receptor beta chains sequenced from one sample in a study of T cells in Graves' hyperthyroidism and ophthalmopathy. Authors of the study amplified TCR beta CDR3 regions from RNA transcripts. TCR CDR3 underwent first-round RT-PCR with the HTBI primer set. From the multiplex PCR reads, TCRdb called clonotypes with MiXCR, one entry per CDR3 protein. This table has 350,000 to 450,000 distinct CDR3 sequences, roughly 15% appearing once. The source material was blood. The receptors come from a woman in her twenties or thirties with Graves' hyperthyroidism that later progressed to Graves' ophthalmopathy.

In this sample, this clonotype turned up many times. This chain connects TRBV2 to TRBJ2-7, with TRBD2 as a possible D gene (6 bases). With 2 bases removed from V and 5 bases from J, the gap between germline ends came to 19 bases. CDR3 size: 16 residues. Germline V gene lookup returns CDR1 SNHLY and CDR2 FYNNEI. The CDR3 spells CASSETMTRGDDEQYF. CDR3 in DNA: TGTGCCAGCAGTGAAACTATGACTAGAGGGGATGACGAGCAGTACTTC.

In this sample, this clonotype turned up many times. V usage is TRBV30 and J usage is TRBJ1-4; tentatively, D is TRBD1 (6 bases). V lost 4 bases to trimming and J lost 8 bases, with 11 bases between them. CDR1 and CDR2 (germline): GTSNPN, SVGIG (reference sequence). This CDR3 spans 12 amino acids. This chain's CDR3 is CAWNAQGEKLFF. The CDR3 DNA is TGTGCCTGGAACGCGCAGGGGGAAAAACTGTTTTTT.

This chain uses TRBV5-1 with TRBJ2-1, with 9 nucleotides matching TRBD1. This CDR3 has 15 residues. V trimming: 7 bases; J trimming: 1 base; junction bases outside the gene matches: 6. CDR1 and CDR2 (germline): SGHRS, YFSETQ. CDR3 region: CASHTGTGSYNEQFF. CDR3 nucleotides: TGCGCCAGCCATACCGGGACAGGGTCCTACAATGAGCAGTTCTTC.

This chain joins TRBV5-4 and TRBJ2-7; 8 bases match TRBD1. Germline V gives CDR1 SGHNT, CDR2 YYREEE (reference sequence). The CDR3 is made up of 14 amino acids. V shed 4 bases, J shed 12 bases, and the junction held 15 bases outside the gene matches. The CDR3 sequence is CASSAAPGQGEAYF. In DNA form, the CDR3 reads TGTGCCAGCAGCGCGGCCCCCGGACAGGGCGAGGCGTACTTC.

This clonotype showed up just once. This could be a read error, since a much larger clone is one nucleotide away. The rearrangement links TRBV27 to TRBJ2-7; 8 bases align to TRBD1. This CDR3 is 14 amino acids long. The germline gives CDR1 MNHEY, CDR2 SMNVEV (reference sequence). The trim removed 6 bases at V and 1 base at J, leaving 5 bases unmatched. The CDR3 region has the DNA TGTGCCAGCAGAAAGTGGGACAGGTCCTACGAGCAGTACTTC. It codes for CASRKWDRSYEQYF.